The present entry profiles one TCR beta chain with its context. Its antigen is unknown. This record belongs to a study of T-cell reconstitution after alpha-beta-depleted transplantation in children. Whole-study results and caveats: T-cell numbers and diversity one year post-transplant derived largely from freshly generated T cells. Surviving recipient T cells and thymic progenitors accounted for the high day-60 TCRbeta diversity observed in some patients. Expanded graft clones, several hundred of them, were reportedly the source of alpha-beta T cells about two months after transplant.

The TCRbeta library was prepared with unique molecular identifiers. TCRdb re-called the PCR reads with MiXCR, one entry per CDR3 protein. The table has about 350,000 distinct CDR3 sequences, around 16% seen once. This CDR3 is 15 amino acids long. Germline V gene sequence: CDR1 SGHRS, CDR2 YFSETQ. J was trimmed by 2 bases and V by 4 bases; bases with no gene match: 6. The chain links TRBV5-1 to TRBJ2-7; 10 nucleotides agree with TRBD2. This receptor was taken from a male patient aged 2-15 years who had a stem cell transplant for acute lymphoblastic leukemia, so the T cells may come from the graft donor. Sequencing was performed on PBMCs, mostly from graft donor cells, taken 360 days after TCRalphabeta/CD19-depleted stem cell transplant. Here the CDR3 DNA reads TGCGCCAGCAGCAAGACTAGCGGGTTAACCTACGAGCAGTACTTC. Translated, it gives CASSKTSGLTYEQYF.